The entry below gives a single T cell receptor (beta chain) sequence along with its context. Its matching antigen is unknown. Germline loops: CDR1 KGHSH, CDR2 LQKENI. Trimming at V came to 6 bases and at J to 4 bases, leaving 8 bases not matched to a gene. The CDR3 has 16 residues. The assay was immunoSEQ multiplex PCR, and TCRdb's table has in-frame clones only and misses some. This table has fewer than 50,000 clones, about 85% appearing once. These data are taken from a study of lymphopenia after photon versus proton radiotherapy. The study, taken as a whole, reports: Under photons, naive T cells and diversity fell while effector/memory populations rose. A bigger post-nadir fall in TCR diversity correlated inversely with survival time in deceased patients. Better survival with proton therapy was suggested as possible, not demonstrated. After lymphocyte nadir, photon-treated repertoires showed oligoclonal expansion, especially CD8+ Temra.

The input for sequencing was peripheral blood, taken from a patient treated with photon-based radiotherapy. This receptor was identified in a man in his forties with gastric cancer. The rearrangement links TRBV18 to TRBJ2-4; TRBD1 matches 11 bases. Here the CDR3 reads CASSWTGGYTKNIQYF. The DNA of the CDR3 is TGTGCCAGCTCGTGGACAGGGGGCTACACTAAAAACATTCAGTACTTC.